This T cell receptor beta chain was captured in a study of cytomegalovirus exposure and HLA in healthy donors. The repertoire was sequenced with immunoSEQ multiplex PCR; TCRdb's copy has only in-frame clones and lacks some. This table holds approximately 280,000 clones, 80% to 90% found once. Germline CDR1 SQVTM, CDR2 ANQGSEA. This CDR3 is 12 amino acids long. V dropped 3 bases and J dropped 4 bases, with 10 bases sitting between them. This clonotype originated in a woman between 18 and 29 years old in good health and CMV-seronegative. J is TRBJ2-7 and V is TRBV29-1, with D unclear. The sample comprised PBMCs. The CDR3 nucleotides are TGCAGCGTTGACTTGCGTGTTTACGAGCAGTACTTC. Residues: CSVDLRVYEQYF.